This passage covers 20 T cell receptor beta chains from one sample sequenced in a study of T cell changes during pregnancy in multiple sclerosis. Profiling relied on immunoSEQ multiplex PCR, and the TCRdb table lists in-frame clones only, not all of them. The repertoire holds about 40,000 clones, with roughly nine tenths as singletons. Material: peripheral blood, obtained in the second trimester of pregnancy. The receptors were gathered from a female donor in good health, enrolled as a control in a pregnancy study.

This chain connects TRBV19 to TRBJ1-2, with TRBD1 identical over 10 bases. The V gene's germline CDR1 is LNHDA and CDR2 SQIVND (reference sequence). This CDR3 region has 15 residues. The J segment lost 4 bases and the V segment lost 6 bases, leaving 8 bases of the junction unmatched. CDR3 DNA: TGTGCCAGTAGGGGACAGGGGAGGTTTAGCTATGGCTACACCTTC. Translated: CASRGQGRFSYGYTF.

The rearrangement uses TRBV5-1 and TRBJ1-1; D remains ambiguous. CDR3 size: 17 residues. Germline V gene data show CDR1 as SGHRS and CDR2 as YFSETQ. V was clipped by 2 bases and J by 11 bases, with 28 bases between them. Written as DNA, the CDR3 is TGCGCCAGCAGCTTTATACCCGCCAGCGCTTCTACCTCCGGGGCTTTCTTT. It yields the protein CASSFIPASASTSGAFF.

The chain carries TRBV6-4 and TRBJ1-2, with 9 bases that match TRBD1. Germline values: CDR1 MRHNA, CDR2 SNTAGT. Trimming cost V 6 bases and J 5 bases; bases outside gene matches: 4. The CDR3 contains 13 residues. Here the CDR3 DNA reads TGTGCCAGCAGAATGGGACAGGGTTATGGCTACACCTTC. This codes for CASRMGQGYGYTF.

The gene calls are TRBV7-2 and TRBJ2-7, with TRBD2 matching over 10 bases. Per the germline V gene, CDR1 is SGHTA and CDR2 is FQGNSA. This CDR3 comprises 15 residues. Losses at the gene ends were 8 bases for V and 4 bases for J; bases not matched to a gene: 11. CDR3 sequence: CASRASWTSGYEQYF. The CDR3 nucleotides read TGTGCCAGCCGAGCATCCTGGACTAGCGGTTACGAGCAGTACTTC.

This clone has just one count. The CDR3: CASSPTGGSTDTQYF. The CDR3 nucleotides read TGTGCCAGCTCACCCACCGGGGGGAGCACAGATACGCAGTATTTT. The chain employs TRBV18 and TRBJ2-3, with 7 bases matching TRBD2. V was clipped by 3 bases and J by 0 bases; unmatched bases: 3. The germline CDR1 and CDR2 sequences are KGHSH and LQKENI. This CDR3 has 15 residues.

V usage is TRBV10-3 and J usage is TRBJ1-2, with 9 bases aligning to TRBD1. The CDR3 is 14 residues long. Trimming at V came to 6 bases and at J to 5 bases, leaving 7 bases not matched to a gene. CDR1 and CDR2 from the germline V gene are ENHRY and SYGVKD. The CDR3 spells CAISQGQGLYGYTF. The CDR3 DNA is TGTGCCATCAGCCAGGGACAGGGACTTTATGGCTACACCTTC.

This clone appeared a few times. J is TRBJ1-4 and V is TRBV7-2, with D possibly TRBD1 on 6 matching bases. From germline, CDR1 is SGHTA and CDR2 FQGNSA. Trimming cost V 5 bases and J 8 bases, with 21 bases left between them. The CDR3 extends over 16 amino acids. This chain's CDR3 is CASSPSFGEGGEKLFF. The CDR3 DNA is TGTGCCAGCAGCCCCTCCTTCGGGGAAGGGGGAGAAAAACTGTTTTTT.

The rearrangement links TRBV10-3 to TRBJ1-2; 7 bases line up with TRBD1. The V gene's germline CDR1 is ENHRY and CDR2 SYGVKD. The J segment lost 3 bases and the V segment lost 3 bases, leaving 1 base of the junction unmatched. This CDR3 is built from 13 residues. Here the CDR3 DNA reads TGTGCCATCAGTGAACAGGGGTACTATGGCTACACCTTC. This sequence encodes CAISEQGYYGYTF.

J is TRBJ2-2 and V is TRBV4-1; no definite D call. Trimming shortened V by 4 bases and J by 1 base, and 4 bases separated the two germline ends. This CDR3 contains 13 residues. Germline V gene data show CDR1 as MGHRA and CDR2 as YSYEKL. The CDR3: CASSLLNTGELFF. CDR3 nucleotide sequence: TGCGCCAGCAGCCTACTGAACACCGGGGAGCTGTTTTTT.

Concerning this clone itself: One end of the junction is discordant with germline, which a read error may explain. The CDR3: CASRKSGQVTF. The DNA for the CDR3 is TGTGCCAGCAGGAAGTCAGGACAGGTCACTTTT. The chain has TRBV9 and TRBJ2-3, with 7 bases fitting TRBD1. Germline-derived CDR1 and CDR2 are SGDLS and YYNGEE. CDR3 length: 11 residues.

This chain joins TRBV6-5 and TRBJ2-7, with a possible D match to TRBD1 (5 bases). Per the germline V gene, CDR1 is MNHEY and CDR2 is SVGAGI. CDR3 length: 15 amino acids. V was clipped by 0 bases and J by 2 bases, with 11 bases between them. Here the CDR3 DNA reads TGTGCCAGCAGTTACTCTCAGGGTAAAACCTACGAGCAGTACTTC. Its protein is CASSYSQGKTYEQYF.

The V gene is TRBV10-2, the J gene TRBJ1-1, with D perhaps matching TRBD1 (5 bases). Germline V gene data show CDR1 as WSHSY and CDR2 as SAAADI. CDR3 length: 15 amino acids. Between the trimmed V and J ends, which lost 6 bases and 0 bases, there was a span of 14 bases. The CDR3 region has the DNA TGCGCCAGCAGGGACACTATCCCACTGAACACTGAAGCTTTCTTT. This gives the protein CASRDTIPLNTEAFF.

This rearrangement joins TRBV6-5 to TRBJ2-3; 10 nucleotides line up with TRBD2. V lost 5 bases, J lost 1 base, and 3 bases stayed unmatched. The CDR3 totals 15 residues. The V gene's germline CDR1 is MNHEY and CDR2 SVGAGI. DNA for the CDR3: TGTGCCAGCAGTCCCGGGACTAGCGGCACAGATACGCAGTATTTT. Its translation is CASSPGTSGTDTQYF.

The V gene is TRBV9, the J gene TRBJ1-1; possibly TRBD1 for D (6 bases). The CDR3 loop spans 15 amino acids. The V end lost 2 bases, the J end lost 1 base, and 12 bases lay between the germline ends. Germline V gene data show CDR1 as SGDLS and CDR2 as YYNGEE. The CDR3 nucleotides read TGTGCCAGCAGCGTTAGTTCCAGGGGGAACACTGAAGCTTTCTTT. Translation: CASSVSSRGNTEAFF.

This chain joins TRBV27 and TRBJ2-1, with 8 bases that match TRBD2. CDR1 MNHEY and CDR2 SMNVEV come from the germline V gene (reference sequence). The length of the CDR3 is 15 residues. After removal of 6 bases from V and 0 bases from J, the junction contained 4 bases not matched to a gene. The CDR3 loop is CASRPGTSSYNEQFF. CDR3 nucleotide sequence: TGTGCCAGCAGACCCGGGACTAGCTCCTACAATGAGCAGTTCTTC.

The chain carries TRBV7-8 and TRBJ2-7; 8 bases are shared with TRBD1. The CDR3 runs 13 residues. Per the germline V gene, CDR1 is SGHVS and CDR2 is FQNEAQ. With 1 base clipped from V and 6 bases from J, the junction kept 2 bases outside the gene matches. The chain's CDR3 is CASSLGTGGEQYF. Here the CDR3 DNA reads TGTGCCAGCAGCTTAGGAACAGGGGGCGAGCAGTACTTC.

The chain employs TRBV19 and TRBJ1-2, with D possibly matching TRBD1 (5 bases). This CDR3 comprises 15 residues. Germline CDR1 reads LNHDA; CDR2 reads SQIVND (reference sequence). Trimming left V 3 bases short and J 0 bases short, with 11 bases between. CDR3 residues: CASSIRQGTNYGYTF. The CDR3, as DNA: TGTGCCAGTAGTATCCGGCAGGGTACTAACTATGGCTACACCTTC.

This chain connects TRBV9 to TRBJ2-7, with 8 bases lining up with TRBD1. CDR1 is SGDLS and CDR2 is YYNGEE in the germline V gene. The CDR3 runs 14 residues. Trimming took 3 bases from V and 5 from J; bases not matched to a gene: 7. The CDR3 sequence: CASSARTGIDEQYF. In nucleotides, the CDR3 is TGTGCCAGCAGCGCCCGGACAGGGATCGACGAGCAGTACTTC.

The chain is built from TRBV12-5 and TRBJ1-1; D is possibly TRBD1 (5 bases). Germline assignment: CDR1 LGHNT and CDR2 FRNRAP. The CDR3 contains 14 residues. Trimming stripped 5 bases from V and 1 base from J, with 11 bases between. DNA of the CDR3: TGTGCTAGTGGTGGAAATACAGGGAACACTGAAGCTTTCTTT. The encoded protein is CASGGNTGNTEAFF.

Only one count was recorded for this clone. This chain connects TRBV6-5 to TRBJ2-3; 8 positions agree with TRBD1. With 4 bases clipped from V and 4 bases from J, the junction kept 7 bases outside the gene matches. Germline V gene data show CDR1 as MNHEY and CDR2 as SVGAGI. The CDR3 sequence is 15 residues long. The CDR3 sequence: CASSSGDRIADTQYF. CDR3 in DNA: TGTGCCAGCAGTTCAGGGGACAGGATAGCAGATACGCAGTATTTT.